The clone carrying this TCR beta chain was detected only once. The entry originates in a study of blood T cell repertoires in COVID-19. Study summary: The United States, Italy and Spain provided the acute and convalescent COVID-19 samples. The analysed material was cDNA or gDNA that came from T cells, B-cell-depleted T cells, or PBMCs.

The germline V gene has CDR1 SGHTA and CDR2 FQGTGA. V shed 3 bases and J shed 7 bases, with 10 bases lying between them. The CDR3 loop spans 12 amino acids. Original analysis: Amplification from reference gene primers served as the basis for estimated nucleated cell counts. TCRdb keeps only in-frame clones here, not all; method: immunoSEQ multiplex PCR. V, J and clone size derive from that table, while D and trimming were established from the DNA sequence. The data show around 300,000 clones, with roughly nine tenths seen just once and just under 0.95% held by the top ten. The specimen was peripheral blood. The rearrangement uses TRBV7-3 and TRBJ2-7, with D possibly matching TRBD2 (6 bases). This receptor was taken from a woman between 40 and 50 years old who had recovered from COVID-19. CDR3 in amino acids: CASSFGGGEQYF. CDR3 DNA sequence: TGTGCCAGCAGCTTCGGGGGAGGAGAGCAGTACTTC.